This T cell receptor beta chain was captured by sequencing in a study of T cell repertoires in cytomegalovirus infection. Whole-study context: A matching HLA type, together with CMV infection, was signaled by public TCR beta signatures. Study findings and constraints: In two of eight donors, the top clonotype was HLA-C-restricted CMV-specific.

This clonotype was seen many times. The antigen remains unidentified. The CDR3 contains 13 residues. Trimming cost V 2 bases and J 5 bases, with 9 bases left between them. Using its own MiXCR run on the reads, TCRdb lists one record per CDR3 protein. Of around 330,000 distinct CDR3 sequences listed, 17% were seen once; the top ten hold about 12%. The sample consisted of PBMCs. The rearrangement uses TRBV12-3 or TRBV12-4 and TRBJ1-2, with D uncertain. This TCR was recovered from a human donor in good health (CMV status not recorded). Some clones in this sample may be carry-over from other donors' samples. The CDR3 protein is CASSLPGSYGYTF. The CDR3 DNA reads TGTGCCAGCAGTTTACCCGGGTCTTATGGCTACACCTTC.